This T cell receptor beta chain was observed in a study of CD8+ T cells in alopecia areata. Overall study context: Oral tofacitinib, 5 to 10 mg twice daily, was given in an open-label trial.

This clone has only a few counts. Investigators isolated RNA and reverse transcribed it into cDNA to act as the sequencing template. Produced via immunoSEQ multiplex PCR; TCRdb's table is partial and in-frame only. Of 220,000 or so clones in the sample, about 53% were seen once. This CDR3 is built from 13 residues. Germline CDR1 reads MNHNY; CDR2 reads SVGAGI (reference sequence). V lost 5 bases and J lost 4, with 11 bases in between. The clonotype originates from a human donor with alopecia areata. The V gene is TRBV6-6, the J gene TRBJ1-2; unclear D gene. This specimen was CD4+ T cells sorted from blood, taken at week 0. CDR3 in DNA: TGTGCCAGCAGTAATACTAACACCTATGGCTACACCTTC. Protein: CASSNTNTYGYTF.